This T cell receptor beta chain is drawn from a study of regulatory T cells in long-lasting Graves disease. Germline V lookup: CDR1 MNHEY, CDR2 SMNVEV (reference sequence). The CDR3 has 16 residues. The ends lost 2 bases at V and 2 bases at J; junction bases unmatched: 5. Time point noted: newly diagnosed GD, antithyroid drugs for less than 3 months. The TCR library was made from RNA extracted from PBMCs. Patient provenance is recorded as an endocrinology department in Xi'an, China. This clonotype was seen at least ten times. TCR beta libraries were built with iRepertoire HTBI primers and Arm-PCR of CDR3 regions. A single record per CDR3 protein comes from TCRdb applying MiXCR to the multiplex PCR reads. The sample lists about 440,000 distinct CDR3 sequences, roughly 15% occurring once. These data also formed part of another study, on T cells in Graves' hyperthyroidism and ophthalmopathy.

The chain joins TRBV27 to TRBJ2-1, with TRBD2 identical over 8 bases. This TCR was sampled from a woman aged 18-29 years with Graves disease. The input for sequencing was peripheral blood mononuclear cells (PBMCs), taken at new diagnosis, from a patient treated with antithyroid drugs. Here the CDR3 reads CASSLSFGGAYNEQFF. The CDR3 DNA reads as TGTGCCAGCAGTTTAAGTTTCGGGGGGGCCTACAATGAGCAGTTCTTC.